This T cell receptor beta chain came from a study of blood T cells in healthy people across ages. Findings and limits, study-wide: Correlation between TCR beta diversity and naive T cell percentage was strong.

Concerning this clonotype: Its target is not known.

The second PCR ran roughly 6 to 12 cycles with a sample-barcoded 5' primer and J-beta primers. One entry per CDR3 protein, called by TCRdb with MiXCR from the 5' RACE reads. The data hold 1,100,000 or so distinct CDR3 sequences, with 45% observed a single time. Germline CDR1 and CDR2: DFQATT and SNEGSKA (reference sequence). This CDR3 spans 16 amino acids. Losses at the gene ends were 5 bases for V and 0 bases for J; bases not matched to a gene: 10. Sequenced material: blood. The rearrangement uses TRBV20-1 and TRBJ2-3, with 8 positions matching TRBD2. This receptor was obtained from a woman aged 55-70 years in good health. CDR3 residues: CSASPRTSSSTDTQYF. The CDR3 DNA is TGCAGTGCTTCTCCTCGGACTAGCTCTAGCACAGATACGCAGTATTTT.